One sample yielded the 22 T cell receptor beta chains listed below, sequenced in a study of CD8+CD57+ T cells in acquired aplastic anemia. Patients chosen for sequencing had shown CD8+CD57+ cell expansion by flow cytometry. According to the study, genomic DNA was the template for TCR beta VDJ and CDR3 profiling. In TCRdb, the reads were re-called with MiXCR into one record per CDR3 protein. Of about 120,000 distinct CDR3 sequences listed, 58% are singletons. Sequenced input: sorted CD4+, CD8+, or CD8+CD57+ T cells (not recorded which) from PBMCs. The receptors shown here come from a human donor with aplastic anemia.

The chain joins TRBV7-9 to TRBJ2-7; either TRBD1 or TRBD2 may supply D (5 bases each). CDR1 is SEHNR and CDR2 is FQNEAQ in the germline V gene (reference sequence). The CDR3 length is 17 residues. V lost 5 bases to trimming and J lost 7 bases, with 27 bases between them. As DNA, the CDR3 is TGTGCCAGCAGCCACAGGCCGACGAACACCGGGGTGGGAGAGCAGTACTTC. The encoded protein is CASSHRPTNTGVGEQYF. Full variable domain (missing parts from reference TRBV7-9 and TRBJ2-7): DTGVSQNPRHKITKRGQNVTFRCDPISEHNRLYWYRQTLGQGPEFLTYFQNEAQLEKSRLLSDRFSAERPKGSFSTLEIQRTEQGDSAMYLCASSHRPTNTGVGEQYFGPGTRLTVT.

CDR3 sequence reads: CASSSGTSTDTQYF. The DNA of the CDR3 is TGTGCCAGCAGCTCCGGGACTAGCACAGATACGCAGTATTTT. The chain couples TRBV7-9 to TRBJ2-3; possible D gene TRBD2, 6 bases. The CDR3 totals 14 residues. V shed 4 bases and J shed 0 bases, with 8 bases lying between them. The V gene's germline CDR1 is SEHNR and CDR2 FQNEAQ (reference sequence).

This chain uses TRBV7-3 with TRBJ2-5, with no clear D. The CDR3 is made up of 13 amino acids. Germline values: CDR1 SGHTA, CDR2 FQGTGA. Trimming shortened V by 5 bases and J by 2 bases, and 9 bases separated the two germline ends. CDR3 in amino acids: CASSEQSQETQYF. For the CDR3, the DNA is TGTGCCAGCAGCGAACAATCACAAGAGACCCAGTACTTC.

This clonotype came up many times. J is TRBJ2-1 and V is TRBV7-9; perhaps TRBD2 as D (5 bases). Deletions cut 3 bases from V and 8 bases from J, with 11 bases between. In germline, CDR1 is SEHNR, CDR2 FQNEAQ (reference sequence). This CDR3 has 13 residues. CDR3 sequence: CASSLSGRDEQFF. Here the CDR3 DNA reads TGTGCCAGCAGCTTGTCCGGGCGGGATGAGCAGTTCTTC.

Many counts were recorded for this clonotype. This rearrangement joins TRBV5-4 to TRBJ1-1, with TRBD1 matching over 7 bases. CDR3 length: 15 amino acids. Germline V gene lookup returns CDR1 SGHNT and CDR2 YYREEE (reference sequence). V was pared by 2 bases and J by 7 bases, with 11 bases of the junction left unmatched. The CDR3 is CASSLWRGRLGEAFF. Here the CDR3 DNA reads TGTGCCAGCAGCTTATGGAGGGGGCGTTTAGGTGAAGCTTTCTTT. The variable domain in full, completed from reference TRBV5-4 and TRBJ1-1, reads ETGVTQSPTHLIKTRGQQVTLRCSSQSGHNTVSWYQQALGQGPQFIFQYYREEENGRGNFPPRFSGLQFPNYSSELNVNALELDDSALYLCASSLWRGRLGEAFFGQGTRLTVV.

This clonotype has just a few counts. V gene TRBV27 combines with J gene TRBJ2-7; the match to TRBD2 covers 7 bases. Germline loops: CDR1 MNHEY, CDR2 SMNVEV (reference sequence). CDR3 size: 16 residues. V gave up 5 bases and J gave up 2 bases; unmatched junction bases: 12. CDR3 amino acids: CASSPINRDYTYEQYF. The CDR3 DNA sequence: TGTGCCAGCAGTCCAATAAACCGGGACTACACCTACGAGCAGTACTTC.

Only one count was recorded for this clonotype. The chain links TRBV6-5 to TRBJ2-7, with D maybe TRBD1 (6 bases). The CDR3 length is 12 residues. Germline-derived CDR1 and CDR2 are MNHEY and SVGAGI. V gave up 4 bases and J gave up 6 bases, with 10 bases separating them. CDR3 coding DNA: TGTGCCAGCAGTTCCCTCAGGGGCGAGCAGTACTTC. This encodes CASSSLRGEQYF.

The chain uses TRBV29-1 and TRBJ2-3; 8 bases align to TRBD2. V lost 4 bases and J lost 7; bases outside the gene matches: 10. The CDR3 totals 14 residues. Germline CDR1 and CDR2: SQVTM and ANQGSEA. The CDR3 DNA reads TGCAGCGTTGGGGCCGGCGGGAGGCCGAATACGCAGTATTTT. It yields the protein CSVGAGGRPNTQYF.

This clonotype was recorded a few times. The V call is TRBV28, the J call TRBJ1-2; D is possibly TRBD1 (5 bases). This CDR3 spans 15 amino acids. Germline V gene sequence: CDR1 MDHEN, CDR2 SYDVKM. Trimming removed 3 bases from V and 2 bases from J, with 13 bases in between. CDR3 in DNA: TGTGCCAGCAGTTTTCTCCGACAGACCAACTATGGCTACACCTTC. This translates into CASSFLRQTNYGYTF.

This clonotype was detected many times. The CDR3 region has the DNA TGTGCCAGTAGTATTGGGAGTTTTAATGAGCAGTTCTTC. It is translated as CASSIGSFNEQFF. The chain has TRBV19 and TRBJ2-1, with D possibly matching TRBD2 (5 bases). Germline CDR1 reads LNHDA; CDR2 reads SQIVND (reference sequence). The CDR3 length is 13 residues. V dropped 3 bases and J dropped 7 bases, with 10 bases sitting between them.

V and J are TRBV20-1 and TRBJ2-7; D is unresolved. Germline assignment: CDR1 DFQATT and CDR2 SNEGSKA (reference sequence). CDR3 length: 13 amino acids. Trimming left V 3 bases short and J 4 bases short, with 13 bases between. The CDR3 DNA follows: TGCAGTGCTAGTAGAAGGGATCCGTACGAGCAGTACTTC. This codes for CSASRRDPYEQYF.

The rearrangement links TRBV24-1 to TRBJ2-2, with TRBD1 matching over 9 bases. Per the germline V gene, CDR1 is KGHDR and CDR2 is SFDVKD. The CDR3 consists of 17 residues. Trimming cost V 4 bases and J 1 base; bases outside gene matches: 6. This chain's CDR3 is CATSDRRDRVNTGELFF. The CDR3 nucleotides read TGTGCCACCAGTGACCGCCGGGACAGGGTGAACACCGGGGAGCTGTTTTTT.

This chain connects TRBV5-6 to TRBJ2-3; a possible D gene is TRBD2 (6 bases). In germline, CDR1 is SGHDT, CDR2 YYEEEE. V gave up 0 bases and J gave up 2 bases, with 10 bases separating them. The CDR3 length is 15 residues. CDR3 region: CASSLVPGVTDTQYF. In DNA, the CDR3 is TGTGCCAGCAGCTTGGTCCCGGGGGTCACAGATACGCAGTATTTT.

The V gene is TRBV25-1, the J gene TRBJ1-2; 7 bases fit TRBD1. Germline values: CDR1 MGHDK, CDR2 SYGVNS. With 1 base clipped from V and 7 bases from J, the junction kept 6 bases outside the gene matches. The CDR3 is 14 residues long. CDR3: CASSESGTASGYTF. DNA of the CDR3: TGTGCCAGCAGTGAATCCGGGACAGCGTCTGGCTACACCTTC.

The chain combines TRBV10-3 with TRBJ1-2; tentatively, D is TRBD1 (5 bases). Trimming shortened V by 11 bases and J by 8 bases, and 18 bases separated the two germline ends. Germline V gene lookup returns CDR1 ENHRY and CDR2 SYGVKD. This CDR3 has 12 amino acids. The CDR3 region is CAASVDGGGYTF. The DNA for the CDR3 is TGTGCCGCAAGCGTGGATGGGGGAGGCTACACCTTC.

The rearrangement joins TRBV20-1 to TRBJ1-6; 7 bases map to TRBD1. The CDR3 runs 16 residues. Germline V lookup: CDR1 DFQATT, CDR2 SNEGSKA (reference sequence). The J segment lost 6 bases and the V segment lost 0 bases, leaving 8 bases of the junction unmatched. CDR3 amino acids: CSARDWAGGRNSPLHF. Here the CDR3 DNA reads TGCAGTGCTAGAGACTGGGCAGGGGGTCGTAATTCACCCCTCCACTTT.

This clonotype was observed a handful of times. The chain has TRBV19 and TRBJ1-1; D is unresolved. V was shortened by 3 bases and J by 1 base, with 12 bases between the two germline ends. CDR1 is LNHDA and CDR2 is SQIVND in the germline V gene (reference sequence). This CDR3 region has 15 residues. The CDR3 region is CASSISRSPNTEAFF. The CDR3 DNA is TGTGCCAGTAGTATTTCTAGGAGCCCGAACACTGAAGCTTTCTTT.

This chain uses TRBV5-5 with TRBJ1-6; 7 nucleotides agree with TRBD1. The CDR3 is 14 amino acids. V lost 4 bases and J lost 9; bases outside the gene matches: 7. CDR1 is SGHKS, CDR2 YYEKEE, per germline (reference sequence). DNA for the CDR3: TGTGCCAGCAGCCAGGGACAGATCGCTTCACCCCTCCACTTT. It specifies CASSQGQIASPLHF.

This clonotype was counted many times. CDR3 DNA sequence: TGCAGCGTAACCGGGACTAGCGGGGGTACCTACAATGAGCAGTTCTTC. As protein: CSVTGTSGGTYNEQFF. The rearrangement uses TRBV29-1 and TRBJ2-1; TRBD2 matches at 14 bases. This CDR3 has 16 residues. CDR1 and CDR2 (germline): SQVTM, ANQGSEA. The V segment lost 6 bases and the J segment 2 bases; nucleotides outside the gene matches: 6.

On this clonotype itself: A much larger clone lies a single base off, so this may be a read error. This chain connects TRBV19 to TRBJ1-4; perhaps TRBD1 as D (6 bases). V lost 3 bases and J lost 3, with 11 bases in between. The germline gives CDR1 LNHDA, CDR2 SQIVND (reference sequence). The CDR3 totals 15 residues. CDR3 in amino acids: CASSISGAANEKLFF. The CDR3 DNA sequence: TGTGCCAGTAGTATCTCAGGGGCAGCTAATGAAAAACTGTTTTTT.

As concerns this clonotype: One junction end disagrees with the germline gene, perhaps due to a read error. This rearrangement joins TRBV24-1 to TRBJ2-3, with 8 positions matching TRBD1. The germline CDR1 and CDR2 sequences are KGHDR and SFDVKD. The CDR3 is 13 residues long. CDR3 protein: CATGETGADTQYF. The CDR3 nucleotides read TGTGCCACCGGTGAGACAGGGGCGGATACGCAGTATTTT.

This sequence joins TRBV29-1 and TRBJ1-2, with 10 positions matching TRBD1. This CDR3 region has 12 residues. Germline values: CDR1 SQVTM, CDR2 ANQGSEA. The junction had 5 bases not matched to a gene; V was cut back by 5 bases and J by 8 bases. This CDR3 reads CSVRTGGVGYTF. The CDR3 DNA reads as TGCAGCGTTCGGACAGGGGGTGTGGGCTACACCTTC. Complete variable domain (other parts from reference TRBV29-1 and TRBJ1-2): SAVISQKPSRDICQRGTSLTIQCQVDSQVTMMFWYRQQPGQSLTLIATANQGSEATYESGFVIDKFPISRPNLTFSTLTVSNMSPEDSSIYLCSVRTGGVGYTFGSGTRLTVV.